This T cell receptor (beta chain) was identified during a study of beta chain features in type 1 diabetes. Turning to the study itself: Patients were similar to healthy donors in age and gender (as well as in cell yields). Broader study findings: VDJ junctions from type 1 diabetes patients carried fewer insertions and larger deletions.

CDR1 is MNHNS and CDR2 is SASEGT in the germline V gene. The J segment lost 4 bases and the V segment lost 3 bases, leaving 3 bases of the junction unmatched. The CDR3 length is 14 residues. For this clone: What it binds is not known.

What was sequenced were expressed TCRB transcripts, since all of the isolated RNA had been reverse transcribed. The repertoire was sequenced with immunoSEQ multiplex PCR; TCRdb's copy has only in-frame clones and lacks some. The repertoire has fewer than 250,000 clones, around 65% of them found once; the top ten carry about 0.05%. This sequence joins TRBV6-1 and TRBJ2-1, with 7 bases identical to TRBD1. The sequence was collected from a man under 40 in good health. The sample taken for sequencing was naive CD4+ T cells from blood. The CDR3 bases are TGTGCCAGCAGTGAGGGGACAGTATACAATGAGCAGTTCTTC. Translation: CASSEGTVYNEQFF.